This TCR beta chain was captured in a study of blood T cells in healthy people across ages. V was trimmed by 5 bases and J by 4 bases, leaving 9 bases between them. CDR1 and CDR2 from the germline V gene are SGHRS and YFSETQ. CDR3 length: 12 residues. Primed by a sample-barcoded 5' primer and a J-beta primer mix, a second PCR proceeded for about 6 to 12 cycles. TCRdb redid the calling of the 5' RACE reads with MiXCR, one entry per CDR3 protein. The sample lists about a million distinct CDR3 sequences; 35% to 45% were seen once. Study observations and caveats: CMV infection status of these donors was not known.

A remark on this clonotype: Its antigen is not identified.

The sample was blood. The V gene is TRBV5-1, the J gene TRBJ2-5; D unclear. The source of this sequence is a man between 18 and 29 years old in good health. The CDR3 loop is CASSLIGETQYF. CDR3 in DNA: TGCGCCAGCAGTCTCATCGGAGAGACCCAGTACTTC.